These T cell receptor beta chains were read from a single sample in a study of T cell responses to AZD1222 COVID-19 vaccine. Clones were sequenced by immunoSEQ multiplex PCR, and TCRdb holds only the in-frame ones, with some missing. The sample has about 99,000 clones; 91% are singletons. Sequencing used peripheral blood, obtained on day 0 of AZD1222 vaccination. The receptors derive from an adult in good health. Each CDR3 is given with its conserved first and last residue. A clone size is listed for some rows: how often the clone was seen (once, few, many), or a class if it is expanded.

j_gene: TRBJ1-1; v_gene: TRBV11-1; abundance: -; CDR3aa: CASSFGVAEAFF
j_gene: TRBJ2-5; v_gene: TRBV11-1; abundance: -; CDR3aa: CASSREADPETQYF
j_gene: TRBJ1-2; v_gene: TRBV7-2; abundance: -; CDR3aa: CASSVMQGLIDGYTF
j_gene: TRBJ2-7; v_gene: TRBV6-2/TRBV6-3; abundance: -; CDR3aa: CASSPFGLAGYEQYF
j_gene: TRBJ1-1; v_gene: TRBV20-1; abundance: -; CDR3aa: CSASQYRTGSYRETEAFF
j_gene: TRBJ1-5; v_gene: TRBV3-1/TRBV3-2; abundance: -; CDR3aa: CASSQVIGENQPQHF
j_gene: TRBJ2-7; v_gene: TRBV27; abundance: -; CDR3aa: CASSLKAWDGSSYEQYF
j_gene: TRBJ2-1; v_gene: TRBV2; abundance: -; CDR3aa: CASPGDVSSYNEQFF
j_gene: TRBJ1-4; v_gene: TRBV12-2; abundance: -; CDR3aa: CASRLGDREGSNEKLFF
j_gene: TRBJ2-7; v_gene: TRBV27; abundance: -; CDR3aa: CASRRTGTYEQYF
j_gene: TRBJ2-1; v_gene: TRBV4-1; abundance: -; CDR3aa: CASSSGTRVYNEQFF
j_gene: TRBJ1-2; v_gene: TRBV6-5; abundance: -; CDR3aa: CASRRTGGYGYTF
j_gene: TRBJ2-1; v_gene: TRBV5-1; abundance: once; CDR3aa: CASSWEGVSVGDEQFF
j_gene: TRBJ2-7; v_gene: TRBV9; abundance: -; CDR3aa: CASSVAEDPYEQYF
j_gene: TRBJ2-1; v_gene: TRBV11-3; abundance: -; CDR3aa: CASSRDADNEQFF
j_gene: TRBJ1-1; v_gene: TRBV5-1; abundance: -; CDR3aa: CASSLALAGLPEAFF
j_gene: TRBJ1-4; v_gene: TRBV6-4; abundance: -; CDR3aa: CASSSRTGGNEKLFF
j_gene: TRBJ1-1; v_gene: TRBV3-1/TRBV3-2; abundance: -; CDR3aa: CASSAGSGNTEAFF
j_gene: TRBJ2-7; v_gene: TRBV4-1; abundance: -; CDR3aa: CASRRSGLAGDEQYF
j_gene: TRBJ2-1; v_gene: TRBV9; abundance: -; CDR3aa: CASSASGLGHNEQFF
j_gene: TRBJ2-7; v_gene: TRBV19; abundance: few; CDR3aa: CASSSQVYSYEQYF
j_gene: TRBJ1-1; v_gene: TRBV29-1; abundance: few; CDR3aa: CSGHRGETEAFF
j_gene: TRBJ1-2; v_gene: TRBV27; abundance: -; CDR3aa: CASYQAGFGGYTF
j_gene: TRBJ1-6; v_gene: TRBV9; abundance: -; CDR3aa: CASSVGRGWKGVSPLHF
j_gene: TRBJ2-1; v_gene: TRBV9; abundance: -; CDR3aa: CASSVAPGSYNEQFF
j_gene: TRBJ2-7; v_gene: TRBV5-6; abundance: -; CDR3aa: CASSHSSAIQYF
j_gene: TRBJ1-5; v_gene: TRBV30; abundance: -; CDR3aa: CAWSPTGINQPQHF
j_gene: TRBJ1-5; v_gene: TRBV30; abundance: -; CDR3aa: CAWSPPAGQPQHF
j_gene: TRBJ2-2; v_gene: TRBV10-3; abundance: -; CDR3aa: CAIGQDWRGGAELFF
j_gene: TRBJ2-2; v_gene: TRBV6-5; abundance: once; CDR3aa: CASRPGQGGAGELFF
j_gene: TRBJ2-3; v_gene: TRBV2; abundance: -; CDR3aa: CASSASGDTQYF
j_gene: TRBJ2-7; v_gene: TRBV5-1; abundance: -; CDR3aa: CASSDRDRPREQYF
j_gene: TRBJ2-7; v_gene: TRBV30; abundance: -; CDR3aa: CAWRPDSLSYEQYF
j_gene: TRBJ2-1; v_gene: TRBV20-1; abundance: -; CDR3aa: CSASQHRLADNEQFF
j_gene: TRBJ1-3; v_gene: TRBV20-1; abundance: once; CDR3aa: CSASDRRPSGNTIYF
j_gene: TRBJ1-4; v_gene: TRBV14; abundance: -; CDR3aa: CASSQGTGEKLFF
j_gene: TRBJ1-1; v_gene: TRBV29-1; abundance: few; CDR3aa: CSVVGWVGGAFF
j_gene: TRBJ1-2; v_gene: TRBV3-1/TRBV3-2; abundance: -; CDR3aa: CASSLQGARGYTF
j_gene: TRBJ2-3; v_gene: TRBV5-1; abundance: -; CDR3aa: CASSLDRPSTDTQYF
j_gene: TRBJ2-7; v_gene: TRBV5-4; abundance: -; CDR3aa: CASSSGRRYEQYF
j_gene: TRBJ1-2; v_gene: TRBV28; abundance: -; CDR3aa: CASSSGQGRNYGYTF
j_gene: TRBJ2-2; v_gene: TRBV5-1; abundance: -; CDR3aa: CASSLILSRTGNTGELFF
j_gene: TRBJ1-6; v_gene: TRBV6-5; abundance: -; CDR3aa: CASSYLGRGYNSPLHF
j_gene: TRBJ2-3; v_gene: TRBV6-5; abundance: -; CDR3aa: CASSLAGGTDTQYF
j_gene: TRBJ2-1; v_gene: TRBV11-2; abundance: -; CDR3aa: CASSLVGAGMGNEQFF
j_gene: TRBJ2-1; v_gene: TRBV18; abundance: -; CDR3aa: CASSQHRDHNEQFF
j_gene: TRBJ2-1; v_gene: TRBV28; abundance: -; CDR3aa: CASSSAPPPDEQFF
j_gene: TRBJ1-2; v_gene: TRBV7-9; abundance: -; CDR3aa: CASSLPSPNYGYTF
j_gene: TRBJ2-7; v_gene: TRBV5-6; abundance: -; CDR3aa: CASSPGTGSYEQYF
j_gene: TRBJ1-5; v_gene: TRBV11-1; abundance: -; CDR3aa: CASSPSGGRDQPQHF
j_gene: TRBJ2-7; v_gene: TRBV3-1/TRBV3-2; abundance: -; CDR3aa: CASAPTLAGGEQYF
j_gene: TRBJ1-5; v_gene: TRBV5-6; abundance: -; CDR3aa: CASSTRRIISNQPQHF
j_gene: TRBJ2-1; v_gene: TRBV30; abundance: -; CDR3aa: CAWNEVAGGPNFF
j_gene: TRBJ1-2; v_gene: TRBV3-1/TRBV3-2; abundance: -; CDR3aa: CASSHLDRGREGYTF
j_gene: TRBJ2-3; v_gene: TRBV5-1; abundance: -; CDR3aa: CASSAQGGDTQYF